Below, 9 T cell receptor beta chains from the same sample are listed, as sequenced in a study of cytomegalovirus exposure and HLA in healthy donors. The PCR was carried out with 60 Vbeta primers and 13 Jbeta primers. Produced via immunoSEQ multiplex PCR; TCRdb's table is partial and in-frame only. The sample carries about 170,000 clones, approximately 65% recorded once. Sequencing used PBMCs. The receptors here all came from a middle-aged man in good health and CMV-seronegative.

The CDR3 is CASDQGGFPTNEKLFF. Here the CDR3 DNA reads TGTGCCAGCGATCAGGGGGGTTTTCCAACTAATGAAAAACTGTTTTTT. The chain combines TRBV2 with TRBJ1-4, with TRBD1 matching 7 bases. The CDR3 length is 16 residues. The J segment lost 0 bases and the V segment lost 8 bases, leaving 9 bases of the junction unmatched. Germline V CDR1 and CDR2: SNHLY, FYNNEI.

This chain's CDR3 is CASSIAAIGGRLTGELFF. CDR3 in DNA: TGTGCCAGTAGTATAGCGGCGATAGGGGGAAGGCTCACCGGGGAGCTGTTTTTT. The rearrangement links TRBV19 to TRBJ2-2, with D possibly TRBD1 on 6 matching bases. V gave up 1 base and J gave up 4 bases, with 19 bases separating them. Per germline, CDR1 LNHDA and CDR2 SQIVND (reference sequence). The CDR3 covers 18 residues.

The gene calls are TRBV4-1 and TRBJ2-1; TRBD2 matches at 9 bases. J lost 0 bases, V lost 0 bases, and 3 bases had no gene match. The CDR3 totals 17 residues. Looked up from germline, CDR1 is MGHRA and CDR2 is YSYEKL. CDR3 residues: CASSQDSAGGSYNEQFF. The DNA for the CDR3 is TGCGCCAGCAGCCAAGATTCAGCGGGAGGCTCCTACAATGAGCAGTTCTTC.

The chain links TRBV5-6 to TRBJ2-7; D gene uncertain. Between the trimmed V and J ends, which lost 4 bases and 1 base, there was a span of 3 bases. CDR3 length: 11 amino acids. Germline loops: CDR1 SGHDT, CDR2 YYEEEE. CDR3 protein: CASSASYEQYF. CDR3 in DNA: TGTGCCAGCAGCGCGTCCTACGAGCAGTACTTC.

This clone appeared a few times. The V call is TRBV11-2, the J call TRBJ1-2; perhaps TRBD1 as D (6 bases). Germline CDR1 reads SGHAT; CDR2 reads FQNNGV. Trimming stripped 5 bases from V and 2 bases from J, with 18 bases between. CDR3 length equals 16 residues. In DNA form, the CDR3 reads TGTGCCAGCAGCCCGATAGGGGGTTGGGTGAACTATGGCTACACCTTC. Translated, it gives CASSPIGGWVNYGYTF.

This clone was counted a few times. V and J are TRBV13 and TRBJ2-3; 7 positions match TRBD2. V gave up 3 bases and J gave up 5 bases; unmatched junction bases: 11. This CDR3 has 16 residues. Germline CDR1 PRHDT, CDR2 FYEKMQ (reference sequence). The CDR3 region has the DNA TGTGCCAGCAGCTTCGTGCCTGGGGGGGGAAAAGATACGCAGTATTTT. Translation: CASSFVPGGGKDTQYF.

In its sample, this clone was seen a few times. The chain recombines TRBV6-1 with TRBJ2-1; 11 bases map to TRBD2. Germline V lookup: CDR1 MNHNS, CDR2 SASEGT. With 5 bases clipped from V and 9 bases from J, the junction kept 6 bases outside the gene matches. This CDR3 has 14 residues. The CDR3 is CASSQLAGVGEQFF. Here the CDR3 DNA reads TGTGCCAGCAGTCAACTAGCGGGAGTGGGTGAGCAGTTCTTC.

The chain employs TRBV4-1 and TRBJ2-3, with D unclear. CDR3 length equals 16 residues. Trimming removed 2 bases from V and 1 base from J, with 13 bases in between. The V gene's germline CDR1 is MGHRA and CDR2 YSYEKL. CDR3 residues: CASSQKRLLGTDTQYF. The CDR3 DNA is TGCGCCAGCAGCCAAAAGAGGCTTCTCGGCACAGATACGCAGTATTTT.

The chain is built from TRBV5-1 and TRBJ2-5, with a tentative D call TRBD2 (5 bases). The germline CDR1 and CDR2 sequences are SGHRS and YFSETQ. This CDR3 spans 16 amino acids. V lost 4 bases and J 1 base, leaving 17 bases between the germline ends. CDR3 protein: CASSPRERSAQETQYF. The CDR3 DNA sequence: TGCGCCAGCAGCCCGAGAGAGCGGAGCGCCCAAGAGACCCAGTACTTC. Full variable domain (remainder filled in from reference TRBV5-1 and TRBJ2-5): KAGVTQTPRYLIKTRGQQVTLSCSPISGHRSVSWYQQTPGQGLQFLFEYFSETQRNKGNFPGRFSGRQFSNSRSEMNVSTLELGDSALYLCASSPRERSAQETQYFGPGTRLLVL.